Listed below are T cell receptor beta chains from one sample, sequenced in a study of cytomegalovirus exposure and HLA in healthy donors. Only in-frame clones appear in the TCRdb table, and some are missing; sequencing was by immunoSEQ multiplex PCR. The sample consists of about 120,000 clones, 88% of them appearing once. The source material was PBMCs. These receptors all stem from a woman aged 18-29 years in good health and CMV-seropositive. Both conserved end residues are trimmed from each CDR3.

TRBV7-7	TRBJ2-6	ASSPQGPGANVLT
TRBV9	TRBJ2-5	ASSVSGGLETQY
TRBV5-4	TRBJ2-7	ATRGQGDEQY
TRBV29-1	TRBJ2-7	SVRPDRRSEQY
TRBV21-1	TRBJ2-1	ASSSGTGPYNEQF
TRBV27	TRBJ2-5	ASSVQGRPEGTQY
TRBV28	TRBJ2-7	ASTLTGGSSSEQY
TRBV6-5	TRBJ1-2	ASSSNRGAEGYT
TRBV6-6	TRBJ1-2	ASSNLQGYYGYT
TRBV2	TRBJ1-2	ASSQSTMNYGYT
TRBV27	TRBJ1-5	ASGIVGLNQPQH
TRBV19	TRBJ1-5	ASSPRDSAYQPQH
TRBV7-8	TRBJ2-3	ASSSSQTGADTQY
TRBV6-4	TRBJ1-2	ASSTSGTGYGYT
TRBV4-1	TRBJ2-1	ASSQAGTFSYNEQF
TRBV28	TRBJ2-7	ASSTLGTSSYEQY
TRBV5-1	TRBJ2-3	ASSSSRSTDTQY
TRBV2	TRBJ2-6	ASTINRAGANVLT
TRBV2	TRBJ1-1	ASSVGRRGPNTEAF
TRBV30	TRBJ2-1	AWTKDRNEQF
TRBV6-1	TRBJ1-1	ASSDPPTGSTEAF
TRBV9	TRBJ2-1	ASSGTQRFSYNEQF
TRBV6-6	TRBJ2-3	ASRGDRGPTDTQY
TRBV4-1	TRBJ2-1	ASSPQGGEQF
TRBV5-1	TRBJ1-5	ASSLTGTGAGQPQH
TRBV6-5	TRBJ1-2	ASRRNYSQKDGYT
TRBV6-1	TRBJ1-3	ASRNRELGNTIY
TRBV4-1	TRBJ2-5	ASSQGTGGMETQY
TRBV7-9	TRBJ2-7	ASSLVKGILLREQY
TRBV7-9	TRBJ1-5	ASSSSGYQPQH
TRBV6-1	TRBJ1-1	ASKGVNTEAF
TRBV18	TRBJ2-5	ASSPGEAETQY
TRBV6-1	TRBJ1-6	AHRQGYSPLH
TRBV19	TRBJ1-4	ASSKQGESEKLF
TRBV28	TRBJ2-3	ASSFGRLSTDTQY
TRBV10-3	TRBJ2-7	AISVRRSTEQY
TRBV5-1	TRBJ2-5	ASSTKTGVETQY
TRBV21-1	TRBJ1-5	ASSKSGDQGDGQPQH
TRBV5-6	TRBJ2-7	ASSASTSGLYEQY
TRBV5-1	TRBJ2-3	ASSELAGGAGDTQY
TRBV7-9	TRBJ1-3	ASSSDRASGNTIY
TRBV7-9	TRBJ2-1	ASSSGLAGASSYNEQF
TRBV28	TRBJ2-1	ASIETGTSGSNEQF
TRBV4-3	TRBJ2-1	ASSRQALAYVDEQF
TRBV30	TRBJ2-7	AWSRRGGRVTYEQY
TRBV14	TRBJ1-1	ASSQVGTGRAF
TRBV2	TRBJ2-3	ASSGLAGVGWDTQY
TRBV10-3	TRBJ2-1	AISERGGLANNEQF